The 15 T cell receptor beta chains reported below all come from one sample, sequenced in a study of preoperative IRX-2 immunotherapy in early breast cancer. The treatment: preoperative locoregional IRX-2 cytokine immunotherapy. Libraries were prepared by immunoSEQ multiplex PCR; TCRdb keeps only in-frame clonotypes and omits some of them. The table includes 20,000 to 30,000 clones, about 77% detected once. Here the sequenced sample was lymph node tissue, taken before IRX-2 immunotherapy. These TCRs come from a human donor with breast cancer.

This clone has a single count. The rearrangement links TRBV28 to TRBJ2-5; 9 bases fit TRBD1. Germline V gene lookup returns CDR1 MDHEN and CDR2 SYDVKM. The ends lost 3 bases at V and 1 base at J; junction bases unmatched: 3. CDR3 length: 15 residues. The DNA for the CDR3 is TGTGCCAGCAGTTTTAGGACAGGGGCCCAAGAGACCCAGTACTTC. Its protein product is CASSFRTGAQETQYF.

Here the CDR3 reads CASSPRQVTNEKLFF. The CDR3 nucleotides are TGTGCCAGCTCACCTCGACAGGTGACTAATGAAAAACTGTTTTTT. The chain combines TRBV18 with TRBJ1-4, with D possibly TRBD1 on 6 matching bases. Trimming shortened V by 3 bases and J by 2 bases, and 10 bases separated the two germline ends. The germline gives CDR1 KGHSH, CDR2 LQKENI. The length of the CDR3 is 15 residues.

As DNA, the CDR3 is TGTGCCAGCAGCTTAGTAGGTGGGTCGTTCTACGAGCAGTACTTC. Residues: CASSLVGGSFYEQYF. V gene TRBV11-3 combines with J gene TRBJ2-7; the D is unclear. The CDR3 spans 15 residues. The V gene's germline CDR1 is SGHNT and CDR2 YENEEA. V lost 1 base and J lost 3, with 13 bases in between.

The rearrangement links TRBV6-8 to TRBJ1-1, with a possible D match to TRBD1 (6 bases). The germline CDR1 and CDR2 sequences are MNHGY and SAAAGT. Between the trimmed V and J ends, which lost 5 bases and 3 bases, there was a span of 10 bases. CDR3 length: 13 amino acids. CDR3 amino acids: CASSPRGHTEAFF. The DNA of the CDR3 is TGTGCCAGCAGTCCCAGGGGTCACACTGAAGCTTTCTTT.

V usage is TRBV23-1 and J usage is TRBJ1-2; no firm D call. TRBV23-1 is placed among ORFs of uncertain function. The CDR3 has 13 amino acids. The V end was cut by 6 bases, the J end by 7 bases, with 15 bases between. The CDR3 region has the DNA TGCGCCAGCAGCTCTGGACTAGAGGGTGGCTACACCTTC. It encodes CASSSGLEGGYTF.

The chain carries TRBV18 and TRBJ2-7, with D uncertain. Deletions cut 3 bases from V and 2 bases from J, with 11 bases between. Germline V gives CDR1 KGHSH, CDR2 LQKENI. The CDR3 contains 14 residues. CDR3 DNA: TGTGCCAGCTCACCGGGCCTACTCACCTACGAGCAGTACTTC. Protein sequence: CASSPGLLTYEQYF.

CDR3 sequence reads: CASKYRGPWYGYTF. The CDR3 nucleotides read TGTGCCAGCAAGTACAGGGGGCCGTGGTATGGCTACACCTTC. This chain joins TRBV12-5 and TRBJ1-2, with 9 bases fitting TRBD1. CDR1 and CDR2 from the germline V gene are LGHNT and FRNRAP. The CDR3 loop spans 14 amino acids.

Only a few counts were recorded for this clone. This chain links TRBV19 with TRBJ1-5; D remains unclear. Germline values: CDR1 LNHDA, CDR2 SQIVND (reference sequence). CDR3 size: 15 residues. V was shortened by 0 bases and J by 0 bases, with 6 bases between the two germline ends. CDR3 region: CASSIEAVSNQPQHF. The CDR3 DNA follows: TGTGCCAGTAGTATAGAAGCCGTTAGCAATCAGCCCCAGCATTTT.

The chain couples TRBV23-1 to TRBJ1-2, with D possibly being TRBD1 (6 bases). TRBV23-1 is sorted into the ORF group, with uncertain function. CDR3 length: 13 amino acids. Trimming removed 6 bases from V and 7 bases from J, with 15 bases in between. DNA of the CDR3: TGCGCCAGCAGCCTACAGGGAACTACTGGCTACACCTTC. It specifies CASSLQGTTGYTF.

The rearrangement uses TRBV9 and TRBJ2-3; 10 bases fit TRBD2. V lost 1 base, J lost 0 bases, and 8 bases stayed unmatched. This CDR3 has 18 residues. Germline-derived CDR1 and CDR2 are SGDLS and YYNGEE. The CDR3 coding sequence is TGTGCCAGCAGCGTAAGGGCTAGCGGGGGCCTTAGCACAGATACGCAGTATTTT. It encodes CASSVRASGGLSTDTQYF.

This rearrangement joins TRBV6-8 to TRBJ1-1; D call uncertain. In germline, CDR1 is MNHGY, CDR2 SAAAGT. V was pared by 0 bases and J by 0 bases, with 8 bases between. CDR3 length equals 15 residues. CDR3 residues: CASSYSGLLNTEAFF. CDR3 DNA: TGTGCCAGCAGTTACTCTGGCCTACTGAACACTGAAGCTTTCTTT.

The chain employs TRBV6-8 and TRBJ2-2; D is unresolved. The CDR3 is 16 residues long. Trimming cost V 5 bases and J 4 bases, with 17 bases left between them. Germline V lookup: CDR1 MNHGY, CDR2 SAAAGT. CDR3 DNA sequence: TGTGCCAGCAGTGATTACCTCCGCTTCGGCACCGGGGAGCTGTTTTTT. It is translated as CASSDYLRFGTGELFF.

The J gene is TRBJ1-5, the V gene TRBV6-8, with TRBD1 identical over 9 bases. Looked up from germline, CDR1 is MNHGY and CDR2 is SAAAGT. The CDR3 extends over 15 amino acids. V trimming: 5 bases; J trimming: 4 bases; junction bases outside the gene matches: 6. The CDR3 nucleotides read TGTGCCAGCAGTCCCGGGACAGGGTTTAATCAGCCCCAGCATTTT. Amino acid sequence: CASSPGTGFNQPQHF.

This sequence joins TRBV7-8 and TRBJ2-2; tentative D call: TRBD2 (6 bases). Trimming took 11 bases from V and 9 from J, leaving 19 bases between them. Germline V gene lookup returns CDR1 SGHVS and CDR2 FQNEAQ. The CDR3 is 13 amino acids. CDR3 nucleotides: TGTGCCGGCCTAGGGACTGGGAGGCGGGAGCTGTTTTTT. Amino acid sequence: CAGLGTGRRELFF.

V usage is TRBV16 and J usage is TRBJ1-1; TRBD1 matches 7 bases. Germline trimming cut 4 bases from V and 1 base from J; bases unmatched to any gene: 3. Germline V gives CDR1 KGHSY, CDR2 FQNENV. The CDR3 spans 14 residues. The CDR3 bases are TGTGCCAGCAGCCCAGGGGGGGGGAACACTGAAGCTTTCTTT. Its protein is CASSPGGGNTEAFF.